A single sample is the source of the 12 T cell receptor beta chains below, sequenced in a study of T cell responses to AZD1222 COVID-19 vaccine. Here immunoSEQ multiplex PCR was the method, and the copy in TCRdb shows in-frame clones only, minus some. This sample yields roughly 83,000 clones, of which around 86% are seen a single time; over 8% belongs to the top ten. Sequencing used peripheral blood, obtained on day 0 of AZD1222 vaccination. The receptors here all came from an adult in good health.

This clone was detected only once. V gene TRBV19 combines with J gene TRBJ1-4; maybe TRBD1 (6 bases). V dropped 2 bases and J dropped 0 bases, with 10 bases sitting between them. Germline CDR1 and CDR2: LNHDA and SQIVND (reference sequence). This CDR3 has 16 residues. CDR3 protein: CASSIKGQPTNEKLFF. Written as DNA, the CDR3 is TGTGCCAGTAGTATAAAAGGACAGCCAACTAATGAAAAACTGTTTTTT.

The V gene is TRBV28, the J gene TRBJ1-1; D remains ambiguous. This CDR3 has 14 residues. Trimming took off 8 bases at V and 5 bases at J, with 18 bases between the two ends. CDR1 and CDR2 from the germline V gene are MDHEN and SYDVKM. CDR3 sequence reads: CASGPTTWGTEAFF. CDR3 coding DNA: TGTGCCAGCGGTCCGACTACATGGGGTACTGAAGCTTTCTTT.

The V gene is TRBV5-1, the J gene TRBJ1-5, with D possibly matching TRBD1 (5 bases). V was shortened by 0 bases and J by 2 bases, with 6 bases between the two germline ends. The CDR3 has 14 amino acids. Germline V gene lookup returns CDR1 SGHRS and CDR2 YFSETQ. This CDR3 is CASSLEGGNQPQHF. The CDR3 region has the DNA TGCGCCAGCAGCTTGGAAGGGGGCAATCAGCCCCAGCATTTT. Supplemented by reference TRBV5-1 and TRBJ1-5, the full variable domain reads KAGVTQTPRYLIKTRGQQVTLSCSPISGHRSVSWYQQTPGQGLQFLFEYFSETQRNKGNFPGRFSGRQFSNSRSEMNVSTLELGDSALYLCASSLEGGNQPQHFGDGTRLSIL.

V and J are TRBV11-3 and TRBJ2-1; TRBD2 matches 11 bases. V shed 3 bases and J 6 bases; nucleotides not matched to a gene: 4. CDR1 and CDR2 from the germline V gene are SGHNT and YENEEA. The CDR3 is made up of 15 amino acids. The CDR3 sequence: CASSFGLAGINEQFF. The CDR3 nucleotides read TGTGCCAGCAGCTTCGGACTAGCGGGTATCAATGAGCAGTTCTTC.

This sequence joins TRBV30 and TRBJ1-6; D may be TRBD1 (6 bases). The V gene lost 0 bases and the J gene lost 0 bases, with 18 bases spanning the gap. This CDR3 has 19 amino acids. The germline CDR1 and CDR2 sequences are GTSNPN and SVGIG (reference sequence). CDR3 nucleotides: TGTGCCTGGAGTGTAAAGGGGGTACGATCCGGCTCCTATAATTCACCCCTCCACTTT. Its protein product is CAWSVKGVRSGSYNSPLHF. Together with reference TRBV30 and TRBJ1-6, the CDR3 gives the full variable domain: SQTIHQWPATLVQPVGSPLSLECTVEGTSNPNLYWYRQAAGRGLQLLFYSVGIGQISSEVPQNLSASRPQDRQFILSSKKLLLSDSGFYLCAWSVKGVRSGSYNSPLHFGNGTRLTVT.

The chain couples TRBV6-5 to TRBJ2-7; D may match TRBD1 or TRBD2 (6 bases each). Looked up from germline, CDR1 is MNHEY and CDR2 is SVGAGI. This CDR3 comprises 13 residues. V was cut by 6 bases and J by 6 bases, with 15 bases left in between. The CDR3 protein is CASRDTGGGEQYF. The CDR3 DNA follows: TGTGCCAGCAGGGATACCGGAGGGGGCGAGCAGTACTTC.

The chain combines TRBV4-3 with TRBJ2-5; 9 positions agree with TRBD1. The CDR3 loop spans 15 amino acids. The germline gives CDR1 LGHNA, CDR2 YSLEER. Germline trimming cut 4 bases from V and 1 base from J; bases unmatched to any gene: 4. CDR3 sequence (DNA): TGCGCCAGCAGCCTGGGACAGGGCTTCCAAGAGACCCAGTACTTC. This gives the protein CASSLGQGFQETQYF.

This clone was seen only once. This chain joins TRBV5-1 and TRBJ1-2, with 9 bases lining up with TRBD1. Per germline, CDR1 SGHRS and CDR2 YFSETQ. V was pared by 4 bases and J by 6 bases, with 10 bases of the junction left unmatched. The CDR3 length is 15 residues. The CDR3 nucleotides are TGCGCCAGCAGCCCCAGGACAGGGGCAGACGATGGCTACACCTTC. It encodes CASSPRTGADDGYTF. The full variable domain, rest sourced from reference TRBV5-1 and TRBJ1-2, is KAGVTQTPRYLIKTRGQQVTLSCSPISGHRSVSWYQQTPGQGLQFLFEYFSETQRNKGNFPGRFSGRQFSNSRSEMNVSTLELGDSALYLCASSPRTGADDGYTFGSGTRLTVV.

V is TRBV4-1 and J is TRBJ1-5; 8 positions match TRBD1. Germline lookup yields CDR1 MGHRA and CDR2 YSYEKL. J lost 2 bases, V lost 0 bases, and 6 bases had no gene match. This CDR3 contains 17 residues. The CDR3 DNA is TGCGCCAGCAGCCAAGAGTTGGACAGGGTTGGCAATCAGCCCCAGCATTTT. Its translation: CASSQELDRVGNQPQHF.

On this clone: At one end, the junction sequence differs from germline, possibly due to a read error. This chain links TRBV30 with TRBJ1-5, with a weak D call TRBD1 (6 bases). The germline CDR1 and CDR2 sequences are GTSNPN and SVGIG (reference sequence). This CDR3 region has 13 residues. The CDR3 coding sequence is TGTGCTTGGACAGAGTCAAGCAATCAGCCCCAGCATTTT. Protein: CAWTESSNQPQHF.

This chain links TRBV13 with TRBJ1-4; 7 bases match TRBD1. With V trimmed by 0 bases and J by 5 bases, 6 bases remained unmatched. The CDR3 is 16 residues long. Germline V CDR1 and CDR2: PRHDT, FYEKMQ (reference sequence). The CDR3 sequence: CASSLGETGLNEKLFF. For the CDR3, the DNA is TGTGCCAGCAGCTTAGGGGAGACAGGGTTGAATGAAAAACTGTTTTTT. Full variable domain (remainder filled in from reference TRBV13 and TRBJ1-4): AAGVIQSPRHLIKEKRETATLKCYPIPRHDTVYWYQQGPGQDPQFLISFYEKMQSDKGSIPDRFSAQQFSDYHSELNMSSLELGDSALYFCASSLGETGLNEKLFFGSGTQLSVL.

This chain connects TRBV12-5 to TRBJ2-7, with 7 bases fitting TRBD1. CDR1 and CDR2 from the germline V gene are LGHNT and FRNRAP. The ends lost 2 bases at V and 5 bases at J; junction bases unmatched: 15. The CDR3 runs to 17 residues. The CDR3 DNA follows: TGTGCTAGTGGTTTGCTATCATCTCCGACAGGGTACCACGAGCAGTACTTC. As protein: CASGLLSSPTGYHEQYF.